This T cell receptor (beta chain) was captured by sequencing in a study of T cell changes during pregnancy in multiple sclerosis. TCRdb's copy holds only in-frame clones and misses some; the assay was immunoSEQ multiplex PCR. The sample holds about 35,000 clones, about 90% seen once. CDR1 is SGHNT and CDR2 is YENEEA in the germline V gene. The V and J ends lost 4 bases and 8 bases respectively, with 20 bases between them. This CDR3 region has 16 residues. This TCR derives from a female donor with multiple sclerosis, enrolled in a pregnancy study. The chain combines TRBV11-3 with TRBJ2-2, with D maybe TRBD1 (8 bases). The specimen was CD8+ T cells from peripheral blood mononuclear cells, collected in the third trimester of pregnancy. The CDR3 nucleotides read TGTGCCAGCAGCTCCAGGGGGCGGGGGAATTCGGGGGAGCTGTTTTTT. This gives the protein CASSSRGRGNSGELFF. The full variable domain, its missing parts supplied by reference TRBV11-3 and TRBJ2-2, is EAGVVQSPRYKIIEKKQPVAFWCNPISGHNTLYWYLQNLGQGPELLIRYENEEAVDDSQLPKDRFSAERLKGVDSTLKIQPAELGDSAVYLCASSSRGRGNSGELFFGEGSRLTVL.